The T cell receptor (beta chain) under discussion was sequenced for a study of vaccination effects on CD4 cells after COVID-19. With respect to this clone: Antigen: not known.

CDR3 size: 11 residues. Germline values: CDR1 SGDLS, CDR2 YYNGEE. Trimming removed 2 bases at V and 11 bases at J, with 7 bases between. Study-wide findings and caveats: Both infection-induced and vaccine-induced clones contracted markedly at late post-vaccination timepoints.

The method was immunoSEQ multiplex PCR; TCRdb's version includes in-frame clones alone and lacks a portion of them. The sample has 70,000 or so clones, roughly two thirds seen once. Expansion of antigen-specific CD4+ T cells with viral peptide pools was carried out by the ViraFEST assay before sequencing. Investigators separated out CD4+ T cells once about 10 days of culture had passed. The person had a PCR-confirmed SARS-CoV-2 infection during March to December 2020. The clonotype was recovered from a human donor who had a prior SARS-CoV-2 infection. The chain carries TRBV9 and TRBJ1-4; D is unresolved. Sequenced material: CD4+ T cells from PBMCs cultured with HIV peptides, taken before COVID-19 vaccination. Regarding subset: HIV-1 Nef peptide pool negative control/reference culture. The chain's CDR3 is CASSVLRKLFF. The CDR3 coding sequence is TGTGCCAGCAGCGTTTTGAGGAAACTGTTTTTT. The full variable domain, rest sourced from reference TRBV9 and TRBJ1-4, is DSGVTQTPKHLITATGQRVTLRCSPRSGDLSVYWYQQSLDQGLQFLIQYYNGEERAKGNILERFSAQQFPDLHSELNLSSLELGDSALYFCASSVLRKLFFGSGTQLSVL.